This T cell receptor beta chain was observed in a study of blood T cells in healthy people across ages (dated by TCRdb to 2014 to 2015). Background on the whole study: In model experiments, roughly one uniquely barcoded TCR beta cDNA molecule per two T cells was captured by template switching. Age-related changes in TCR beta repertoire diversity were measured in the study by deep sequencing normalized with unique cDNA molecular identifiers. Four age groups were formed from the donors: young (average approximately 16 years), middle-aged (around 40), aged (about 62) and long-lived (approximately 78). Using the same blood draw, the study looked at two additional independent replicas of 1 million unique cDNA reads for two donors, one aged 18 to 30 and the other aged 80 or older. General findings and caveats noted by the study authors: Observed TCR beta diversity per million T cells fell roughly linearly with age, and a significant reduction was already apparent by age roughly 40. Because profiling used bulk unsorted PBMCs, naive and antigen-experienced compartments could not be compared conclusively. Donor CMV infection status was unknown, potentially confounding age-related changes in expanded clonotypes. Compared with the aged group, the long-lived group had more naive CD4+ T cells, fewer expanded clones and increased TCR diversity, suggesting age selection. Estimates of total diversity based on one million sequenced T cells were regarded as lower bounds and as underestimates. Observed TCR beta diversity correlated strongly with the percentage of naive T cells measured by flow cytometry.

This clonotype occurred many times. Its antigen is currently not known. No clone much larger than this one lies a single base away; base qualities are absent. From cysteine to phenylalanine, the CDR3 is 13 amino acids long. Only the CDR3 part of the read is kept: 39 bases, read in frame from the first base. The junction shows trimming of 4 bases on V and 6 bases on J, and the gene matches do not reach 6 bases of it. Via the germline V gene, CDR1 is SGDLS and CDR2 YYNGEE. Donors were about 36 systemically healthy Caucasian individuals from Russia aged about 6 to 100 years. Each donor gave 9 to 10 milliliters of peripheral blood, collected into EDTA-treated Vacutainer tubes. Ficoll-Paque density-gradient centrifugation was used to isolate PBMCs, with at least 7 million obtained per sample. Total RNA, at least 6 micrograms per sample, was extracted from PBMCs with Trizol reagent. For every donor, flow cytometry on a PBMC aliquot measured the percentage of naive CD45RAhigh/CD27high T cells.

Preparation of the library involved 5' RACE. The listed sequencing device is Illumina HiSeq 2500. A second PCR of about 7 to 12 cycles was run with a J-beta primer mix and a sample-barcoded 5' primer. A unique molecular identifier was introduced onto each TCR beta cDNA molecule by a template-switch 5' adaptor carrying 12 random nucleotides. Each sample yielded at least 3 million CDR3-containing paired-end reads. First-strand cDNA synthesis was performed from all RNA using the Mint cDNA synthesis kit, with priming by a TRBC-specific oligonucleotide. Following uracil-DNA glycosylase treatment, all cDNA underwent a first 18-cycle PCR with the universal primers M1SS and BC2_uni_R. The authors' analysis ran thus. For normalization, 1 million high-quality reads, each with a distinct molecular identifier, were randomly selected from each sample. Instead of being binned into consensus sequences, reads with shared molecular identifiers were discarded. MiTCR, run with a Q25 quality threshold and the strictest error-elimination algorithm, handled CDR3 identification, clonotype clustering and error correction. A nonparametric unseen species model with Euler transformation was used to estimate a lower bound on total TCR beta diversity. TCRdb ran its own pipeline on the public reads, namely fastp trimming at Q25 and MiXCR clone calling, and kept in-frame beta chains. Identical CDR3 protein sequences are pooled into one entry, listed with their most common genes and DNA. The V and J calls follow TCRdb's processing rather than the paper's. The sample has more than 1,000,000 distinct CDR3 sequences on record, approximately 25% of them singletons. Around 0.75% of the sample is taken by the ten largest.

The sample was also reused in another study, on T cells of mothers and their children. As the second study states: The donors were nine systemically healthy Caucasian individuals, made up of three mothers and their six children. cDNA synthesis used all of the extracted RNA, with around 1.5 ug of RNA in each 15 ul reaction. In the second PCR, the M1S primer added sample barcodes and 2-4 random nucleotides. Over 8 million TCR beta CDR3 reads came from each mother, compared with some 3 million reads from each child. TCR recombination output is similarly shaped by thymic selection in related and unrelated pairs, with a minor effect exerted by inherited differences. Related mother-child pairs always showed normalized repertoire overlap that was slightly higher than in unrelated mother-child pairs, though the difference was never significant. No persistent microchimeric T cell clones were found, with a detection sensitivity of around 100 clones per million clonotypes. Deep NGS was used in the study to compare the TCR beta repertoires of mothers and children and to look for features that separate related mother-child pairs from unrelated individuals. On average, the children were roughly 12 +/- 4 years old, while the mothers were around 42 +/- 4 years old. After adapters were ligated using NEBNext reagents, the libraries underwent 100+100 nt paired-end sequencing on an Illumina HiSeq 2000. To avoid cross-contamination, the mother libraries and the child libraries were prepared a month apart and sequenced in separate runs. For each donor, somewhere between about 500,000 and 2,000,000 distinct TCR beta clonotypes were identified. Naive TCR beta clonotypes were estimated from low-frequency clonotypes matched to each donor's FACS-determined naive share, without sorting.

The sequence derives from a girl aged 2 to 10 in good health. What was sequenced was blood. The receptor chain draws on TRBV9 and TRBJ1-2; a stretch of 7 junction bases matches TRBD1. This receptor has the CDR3 CASSPRQGNGYTF. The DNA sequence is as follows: TGTGCCAGCAGCCCCCGACAGGGAAATGGCTACACCTTC.